These 16 T cell receptor beta chains originate from one sample sequenced in a study of blood T cell repertoires in COVID-19. Method: immunoSEQ multiplex PCR; TCRdb's copy keeps in-frame clones and lacks some. The table records approximately 140,000 clones, about 86% of them present only once. Specimen: peripheral blood. Receptors were obtained from a man in his sixties or seventies with acute or convalescent COVID-19.

This rearrangement joins TRBV18 to TRBJ2-3, with D perhaps TRBD2 (6 bases). Germline V CDR1 and CDR2: KGHSH, LQKENI. V lost 3 bases, J lost 4 bases, and 8 bases lay in between. The CDR3 covers 13 residues. The chain's CDR3 is CASSPGSPDTQYF. Written as DNA, the CDR3 is TGTGCCAGCTCACCCGGGAGTCCAGATACGCAGTATTTT.

The chain couples TRBV20-1 to TRBJ2-7; 8 bases align to TRBD1. Germline assignment: CDR1 DFQATT and CDR2 SNEGSKA (reference sequence). CDR3 size: 11 residues. V dropped 5 bases and J dropped 6; count of bases not matched to a gene: 3. In nucleotides, the CDR3 is TGCAGTGCTTCAGGGGGCCCCGAGCAGTACTTC. Protein: CSASGGPEQYF.

J is TRBJ2-3 and V is TRBV5-4; D is undetermined. Between the trimmed V and J ends, which lost 0 bases and 5 bases, there was a span of 10 bases. The CDR3 consists of 14 residues. CDR1 SGHNT and CDR2 YYREEE come from the germline V gene (reference sequence). The CDR3 loop is CASSLGQALDTQYF. CDR3 nucleotides: TGTGCCAGCAGCTTGGGCCAGGCCCTAGATACGCAGTATTTT.

This clone was observed a few times. The sample has other DNA sequences that encode this CDR3 too. The chain joins TRBV7-2 to TRBJ2-5, with TRBD1 matching over 9 bases. Germline V CDR1 and CDR2: SGHTA, FQGNSA. Unmatched junction bases numbered 5, after V lost 4 bases and J lost 5 bases. This CDR3 has 14 residues. CDR3 bases: TGTGCCAGCAGCTCGGACAGGGGAAGGGAGACCCAGTACTTC. It codes for CASSSDRGRETQYF.

This chain connects TRBV19 to TRBJ2-5, with 7 bases lining up with TRBD1. With 5 bases clipped from V and 0 bases from J, the junction kept 15 bases outside the gene matches. CDR1 and CDR2 from the germline V gene are LNHDA and SQIVND (reference sequence). This CDR3 is 18 amino acids long. This CDR3 is CASSARTGPGRDQETQYF. The CDR3 nucleotides are TGTGCCAGTAGTGCAAGGACAGGCCCCGGTAGGGACCAAGAGACCCAGTACTTC.

This clone was found a few times. V is TRBV15 and J is TRBJ2-3; the match to TRBD2 covers 10 bases. The length of the CDR3 is 16 residues. Unmatched junction bases numbered 8, after V lost 5 bases and J lost 3 bases. The germline V gene encodes CDR1 LNHNV and CDR2 YYDKDF (reference sequence). This chain's CDR3 is CATSLRSGRRTDTQYF. CDR3 coding DNA: TGTGCCACCAGCCTCCGTAGCGGGAGGAGAACAGATACGCAGTATTTT.

The chain carries TRBV11-3 and TRBJ1-4, with D possibly being TRBD1 (6 bases). V lost 0 bases to trimming and J lost 7 bases, with 12 bases between them. The CDR3 runs 15 residues. Germline V gene data show CDR1 as SGHNT and CDR2 as YENEEA. CDR3: CASSLEEAGVEKLFF. The CDR3 coding sequence is TGTGCCAGCAGCTTAGAAGAGGCAGGGGTTGAAAAACTGTTTTTT.

The chain uses TRBV7-9 and TRBJ2-3; D is possibly TRBD2 (6 bases). Germline lookup yields CDR1 SEHNR and CDR2 FQNEAQ (reference sequence). Trimming cost V 1 base and J 6 bases, with 11 bases left between them. This CDR3 has 14 amino acids. The CDR3, as DNA: TGTGCCAGCAGCTTAGATGATGGGAGGGATACGCAGTATTTT. Translation: CASSLDDGRDTQYF.

V is TRBV19 and J is TRBJ2-7, with 7 bases identical to TRBD1. Trimming took 7 bases from V and 0 from J; bases not matched to a gene: 6. Per the germline V gene, CDR1 is LNHDA and CDR2 is SQIVND (reference sequence). This CDR3 region has 14 residues. Here the CDR3 reads CASKSQGDSYEQYF. The CDR3 nucleotides read TGTGCCAGTAAGTCCCAGGGGGACTCCTACGAGCAGTACTTC.

The rearrangement uses TRBV7-8 and TRBJ2-1, with 7 bases identical to TRBD2. The trim removed 1 base at V and 3 bases at J, leaving 3 bases unmatched. The CDR3 is 15 residues long. The germline gives CDR1 SGHVS, CDR2 FQNEAQ. This CDR3 reads CASSLGGTNYNEQFF. CDR3 coding DNA: TGTGCCAGCAGCTTAGGAGGGACTAACTACAATGAGCAGTTCTTC.

This chain links TRBV11-2 with TRBJ2-1, with unresolved D. Trimming stripped 1 base from V and 7 bases from J, with 5 bases between. CDR3 length equals 12 residues. CDR1 is SGHAT and CDR2 is FQNNGV in the germline V gene. The CDR3 DNA reads as TGTGCCAGCAGCTTAGCTAGTAATGAGCAGTTCTTC. Translation gives CASSLASNEQFF.

This sequence joins TRBV2 and TRBJ1-5; D is possibly TRBD1 (5 bases). V was pared by 7 bases and J by 7 bases, with 11 bases between. This CDR3 contains 12 residues. Germline loops: CDR1 SNHLY, CDR2 FYNNEI. DNA for the CDR3: TGTGCCAGCACCAGGGAGGACCAGCCCCAGCATTTT. Translating it yields CASTREDQPQHF.

The rearrangement joins TRBV6-4 to TRBJ1-2; D is uncertain. V lost 6 bases, J lost 8 bases, and 10 bases lay in between. CDR1 is MRHNA and CDR2 is SNTAGT in the germline V gene. The CDR3 length is 11 residues. The CDR3 sequence: CASRSNGGYTF. CDR3 in DNA: TGTGCCAGCAGATCCAACGGGGGCTACACCTTC.

J is TRBJ2-2 and V is TRBV18; 8 bases agree with TRBD2. The V and J ends lost 2 bases and 0 bases, in that order; junction bases with no gene match: 5. The germline V gene encodes CDR1 KGHSH and CDR2 LQKENI. This CDR3 is built from 17 residues. In DNA, the CDR3 is TGTGCCAGCTCACCAAACCGGGGGGGCGCGAACACCGGGGAGCTGTTTTTT. Translated, it gives CASSPNRGGANTGELFF.

The chain employs TRBV25-1 and TRBJ1-2; 8 positions agree with TRBD1. The V gene's germline CDR1 is MGHDK and CDR2 SYGVNS. The CDR3 is made up of 14 amino acids. With V trimmed by 6 bases and J by 5 bases, 8 bases remained unmatched. CDR3 sequence reads: CASSPTQGGYGYTF. The CDR3 bases are TGTGCCAGCAGCCCCACACAGGGGGGATATGGCTACACCTTC.

The chain uses TRBV7-8 and TRBJ2-7; unclear D gene. V lost 5 bases and J lost 3, with 14 bases in between. Germline CDR1 reads SGHVS; CDR2 reads FQNEAQ. The CDR3 runs to 14 residues. The CDR3 DNA sequence: TGTGCCAGCAGCCGTCCCCCTAGTTTCTACGAGCAGTACTTC. This encodes CASSRPPSFYEQYF. Together with reference TRBV7-8 and TRBJ2-7, the CDR3 gives the full variable domain: GAGVSQSPRYKVAKRGQDVALRCDPISGHVSLFWYQQALGQGPEFLTYFQNEAQLDKSGLPSDRFFAERPEGSVSTLKIQRTQQEDSAVYLCASSRPPSFYEQYFGPGTRLTVT.